This T cell receptor (beta chain) emerged from a study of neurological immune-mediated disorders. The study, taken as a whole, reports: No CDR3 amino acid sequences recurred among expanded clones across subjects, suggesting private repertoires in all groups.

Germline CDR1 reads DFQATT; CDR2 reads SNEGSKA (reference sequence). CDR3 length: 13 amino acids. V lost 3 bases to trimming and J lost 6 bases, with 11 bases between them. This clonotype was detected many times. What it binds is unknown. The making of cDNA relied on 5'RACE with 10-nucleotide random UMIs. TCRdb used MiXCR to reprocess the 5' RACE reads, holding one entry per CDR3 protein. In the table there are about 40,000 distinct CDR3 sequences, 14% of which are singletons. The sequence derives from a woman in her forties or fifties with HTLV-1-associated myelopathy (HAM/TSP). The sample consisted of PBMCs. The rearrangement uses TRBV20-1 and TRBJ2-2; D is perhaps TRBD2 (6 bases). The CDR3 coding sequence is TGCAGTGCTAGGGTCGGGGGAGCCGGGGAGCTGTTTTTT. This translates into CSARVGGAGELFF.